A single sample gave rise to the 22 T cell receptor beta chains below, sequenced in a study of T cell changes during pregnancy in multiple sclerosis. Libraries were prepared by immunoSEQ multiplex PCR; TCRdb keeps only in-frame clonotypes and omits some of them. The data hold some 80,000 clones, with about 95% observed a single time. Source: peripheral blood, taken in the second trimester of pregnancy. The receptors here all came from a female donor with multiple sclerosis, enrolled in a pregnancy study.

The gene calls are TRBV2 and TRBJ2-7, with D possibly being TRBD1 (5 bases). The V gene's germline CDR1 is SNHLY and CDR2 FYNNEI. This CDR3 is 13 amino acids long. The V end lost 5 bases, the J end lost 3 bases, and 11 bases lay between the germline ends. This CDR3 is CASSPLGVYEQYF. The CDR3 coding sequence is TGTGCCAGCAGTCCGTTAGGGGTCTACGAGCAGTACTTC.

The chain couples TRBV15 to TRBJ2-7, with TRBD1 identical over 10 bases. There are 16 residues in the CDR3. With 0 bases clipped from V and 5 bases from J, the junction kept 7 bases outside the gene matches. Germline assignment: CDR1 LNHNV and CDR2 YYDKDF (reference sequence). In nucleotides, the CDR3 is TGTGCCACCAGCAGAGATATAGGGACAGGGGAGAACGAGCAGTACTTC. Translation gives CATSRDIGTGENEQYF.

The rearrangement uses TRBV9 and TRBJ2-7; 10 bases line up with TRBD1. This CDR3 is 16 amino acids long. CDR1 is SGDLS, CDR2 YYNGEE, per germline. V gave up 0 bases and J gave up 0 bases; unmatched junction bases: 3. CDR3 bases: TGTGCCAGCAGCGTAGGGACAGGGGGAGTCTCCTACGAGCAGTACTTC. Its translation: CASSVGTGGVSYEQYF.

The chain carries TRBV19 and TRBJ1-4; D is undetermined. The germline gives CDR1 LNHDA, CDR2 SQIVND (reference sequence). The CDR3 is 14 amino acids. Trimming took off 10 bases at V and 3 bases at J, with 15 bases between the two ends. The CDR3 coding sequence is TGTGCCACCCTCGAGGGCCTTCCTAATGAAAAACTGTTTTTT. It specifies CATLEGLPNEKLFF.

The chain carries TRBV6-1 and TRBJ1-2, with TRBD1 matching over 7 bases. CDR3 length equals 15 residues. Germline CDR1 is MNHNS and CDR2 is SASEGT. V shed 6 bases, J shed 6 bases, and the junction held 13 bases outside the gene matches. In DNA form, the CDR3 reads TGTGCCAGCAGACGGGCATGGGAAGGGGGCAATGGCTACACCTTC. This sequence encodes CASRRAWEGGNGYTF.

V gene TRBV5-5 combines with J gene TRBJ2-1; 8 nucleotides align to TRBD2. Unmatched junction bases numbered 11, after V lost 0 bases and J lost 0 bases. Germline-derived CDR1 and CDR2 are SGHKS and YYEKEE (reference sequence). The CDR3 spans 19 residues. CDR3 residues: CASSLEPSGFYSSYNEQFF. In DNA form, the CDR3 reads TGTGCCAGCAGCTTGGAACCTAGCGGGTTCTATAGCTCCTACAATGAGCAGTTCTTC.

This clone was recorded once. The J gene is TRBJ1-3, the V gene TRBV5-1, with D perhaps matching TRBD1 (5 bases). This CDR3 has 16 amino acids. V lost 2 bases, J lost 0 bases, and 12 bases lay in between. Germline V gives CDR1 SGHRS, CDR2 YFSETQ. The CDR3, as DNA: TGCGCCAGCAGCTTAGGGACTGTGAGCTCTGGAAACACCATATATTTT. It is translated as CASSLGTVSSGNTIYF.

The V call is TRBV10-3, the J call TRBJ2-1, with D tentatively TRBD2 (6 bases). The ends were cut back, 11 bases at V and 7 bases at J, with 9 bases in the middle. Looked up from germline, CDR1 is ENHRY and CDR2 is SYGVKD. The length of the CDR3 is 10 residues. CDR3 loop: CAVGGNEQFF. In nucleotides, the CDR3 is TGTGCCGTCGGAGGGAATGAGCAGTTCTTC.

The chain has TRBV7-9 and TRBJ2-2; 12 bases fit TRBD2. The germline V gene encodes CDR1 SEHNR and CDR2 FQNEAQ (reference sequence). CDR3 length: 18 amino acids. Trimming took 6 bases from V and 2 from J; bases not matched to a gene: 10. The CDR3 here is CASSLPSSGRDNTGELFF. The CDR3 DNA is TGTGCCAGCAGTCTCCCCTCTAGCGGGAGGGATAACACCGGGGAGCTGTTTTTT.

CDR3 loop: CASSPQTSHEQYF. The CDR3 coding sequence is TGTGCCAGCAGCCCTCAGACAAGCCACGAGCAGTACTTC. The chain links TRBV14 to TRBJ2-7; D is uncertain. The CDR3 spans 13 residues. With 4 bases removed from V and 5 bases from J, the gap between germline ends came to 12 bases. Germline lookup yields CDR1 SGHDN and CDR2 FVKESK.

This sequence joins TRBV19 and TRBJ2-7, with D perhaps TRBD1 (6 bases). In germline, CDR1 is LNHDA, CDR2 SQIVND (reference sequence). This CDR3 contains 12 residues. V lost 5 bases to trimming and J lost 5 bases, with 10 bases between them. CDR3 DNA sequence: TGTGCCAGTAGTCACCACAGGGACGAGCAGTACTTC. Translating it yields CASSHHRDEQYF.

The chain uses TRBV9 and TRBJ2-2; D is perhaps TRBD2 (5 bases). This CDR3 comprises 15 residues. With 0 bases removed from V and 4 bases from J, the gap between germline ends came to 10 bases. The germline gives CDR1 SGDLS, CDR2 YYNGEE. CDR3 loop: CASSVDGVGTGELFF. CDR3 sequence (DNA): TGTGCCAGCAGCGTAGACGGGGTGGGCACCGGGGAGCTGTTTTTT.

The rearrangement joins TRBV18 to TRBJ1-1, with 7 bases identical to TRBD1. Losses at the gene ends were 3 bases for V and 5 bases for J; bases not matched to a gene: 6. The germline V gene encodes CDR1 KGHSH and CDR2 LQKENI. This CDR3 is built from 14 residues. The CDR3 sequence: CASSPTGQDTEAFF. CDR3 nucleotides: TGTGCCAGCTCACCGACAGGGCAGGATACTGAAGCTTTCTTT.

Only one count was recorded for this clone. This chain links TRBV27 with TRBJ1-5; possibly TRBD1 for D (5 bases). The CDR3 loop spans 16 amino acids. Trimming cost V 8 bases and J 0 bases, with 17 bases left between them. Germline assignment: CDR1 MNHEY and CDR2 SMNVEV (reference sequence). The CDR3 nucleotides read TGTGCCAGCCGGTCGGGGGTATGGAATAGCAATCAGCCCCAGCATTTT. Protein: CASRSGVWNSNQPQHF.

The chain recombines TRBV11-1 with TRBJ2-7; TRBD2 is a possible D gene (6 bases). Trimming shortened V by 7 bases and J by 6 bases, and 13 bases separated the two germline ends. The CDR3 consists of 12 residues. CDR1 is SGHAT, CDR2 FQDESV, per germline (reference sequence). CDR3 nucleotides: TGTGCCAGCACCACGTCGGAGGGCGAGCAGTACTTC. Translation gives CASTTSEGEQYF.

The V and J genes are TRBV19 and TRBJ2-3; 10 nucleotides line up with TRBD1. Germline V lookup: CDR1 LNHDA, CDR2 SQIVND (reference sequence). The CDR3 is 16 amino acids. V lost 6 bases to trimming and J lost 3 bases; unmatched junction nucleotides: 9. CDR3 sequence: CASSAPPGQGTDTQYF. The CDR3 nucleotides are TGTGCCAGTAGCGCCCCTCCGGGACAGGGGACAGATACGCAGTATTTT.

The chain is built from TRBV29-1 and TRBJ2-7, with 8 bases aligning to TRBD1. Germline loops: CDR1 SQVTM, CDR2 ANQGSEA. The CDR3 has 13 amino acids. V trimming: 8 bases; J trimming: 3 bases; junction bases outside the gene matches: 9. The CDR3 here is CSTGQALDYEQYF. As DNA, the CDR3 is TGCAGCACGGGACAGGCCCTGGACTACGAGCAGTACTTC.

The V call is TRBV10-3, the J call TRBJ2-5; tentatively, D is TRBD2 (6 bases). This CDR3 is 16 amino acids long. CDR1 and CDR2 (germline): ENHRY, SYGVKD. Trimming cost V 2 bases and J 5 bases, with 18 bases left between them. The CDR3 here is CAISEPEVGGWETQYF. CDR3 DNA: TGTGCCATCAGTGAGCCTGAGGTGGGGGGTTGGGAGACCCAGTACTTC.

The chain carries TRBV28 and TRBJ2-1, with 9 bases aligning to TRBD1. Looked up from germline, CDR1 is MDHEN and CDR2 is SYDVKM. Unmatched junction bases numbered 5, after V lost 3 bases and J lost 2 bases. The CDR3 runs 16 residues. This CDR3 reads CASSLGGQGAYNEQFF. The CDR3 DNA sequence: TGTGCCAGCAGTTTGGGGGGACAGGGAGCCTACAATGAGCAGTTCTTC.

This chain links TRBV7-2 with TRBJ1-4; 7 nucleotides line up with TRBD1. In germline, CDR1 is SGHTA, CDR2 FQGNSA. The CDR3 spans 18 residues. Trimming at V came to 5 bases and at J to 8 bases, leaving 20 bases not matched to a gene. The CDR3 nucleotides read TGTGCCAGCAGCCTCGACCCCCCTCTACAGGGGCTCGTCGAAAAACTGTTTTTT. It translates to CASSLDPPLQGLVEKLFF.

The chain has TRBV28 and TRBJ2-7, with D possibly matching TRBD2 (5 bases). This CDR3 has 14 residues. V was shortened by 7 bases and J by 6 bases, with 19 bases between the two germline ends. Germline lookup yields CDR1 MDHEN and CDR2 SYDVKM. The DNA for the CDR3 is TGTGCCAGCATCGGGATCATGGGATCGTCCGAGCAGTACTTC. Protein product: CASIGIMGSSEQYF.

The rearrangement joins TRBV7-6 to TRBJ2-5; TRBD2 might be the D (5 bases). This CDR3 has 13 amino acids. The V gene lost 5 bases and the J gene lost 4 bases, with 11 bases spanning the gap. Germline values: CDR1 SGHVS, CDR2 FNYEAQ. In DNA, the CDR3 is TGTGCCAGCAGCCCCAACCGGGGAGAGACCCAGTACTTC. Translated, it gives CASSPNRGETQYF. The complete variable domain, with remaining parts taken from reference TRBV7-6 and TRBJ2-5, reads GAGVSQSPRYKVTKRGQDVALRCDPISGHVSLYWYRQALGQGPEFLTYFNYEAQQDKSGLPNDRFSAERPEGSISTLTIQRTEQRDSAMYRCASSPNRGETQYFGPGTRLLVL.